A single TCR beta chain is shown here with its context. Assay: immunoSEQ multiplex PCR; the TCRdb copy retains only in-frame clones and omits some. The data contain 110,000 to 150,000 clones, 80% to 90% of them singletons. The CDR3 extends over 15 amino acids. Germline V gives CDR1 SGHNT, CDR2 YENEEA. Germline trimming cut 3 bases from V and 12 bases from J; bases unmatched to any gene: 10. This sample was taken from a study of blood T cell repertoires in COVID-19. Overall study context: Samples of COVID-19 (acute and convalescent) were obtained from the United States, Italy and Spain.

This receptor was taken from a woman in her sixties or seventies with active COVID-19. The sequenced material came from peripheral blood. The V and J genes are TRBV11-3 and TRBJ2-1, with 11 nucleotides matching TRBD2. As DNA, the CDR3 is TGTGCCAGCAGCTTGGGACTAGCGGCCAGGGAGGTGCAGTTCTTC. Its protein product is CASSLGLAAREVQFF.